The sequence of this T cell receptor (beta chain) was determined in a study of T cell responses to AZD1222 COVID-19 vaccine. With regard to this clone: The antigen remains unidentified.

Clones were sequenced by immunoSEQ multiplex PCR, and TCRdb holds only the in-frame ones, with some missing. This specimen shows over 120,000 clones; the ten leading clones hold roughly 2%. Germline V gene lookup returns CDR1 SSHAT and CDR2 FNYEAQ (reference sequence). The CDR3 consists of 15 residues. Unmatched junction bases numbered 6, after V lost 6 bases and J lost 2 bases. Broader study findings: Baseline testing showed seropositivity in only a handful of AZD1222 recipients. With two AZD1222 doses given, Spike-specific TCR breadth and depth both rose.

The specimen sequenced was peripheral blood. The TCR was taken from an adult in good health. The chain joins TRBV7-7 to TRBJ2-5; 10 bases align to TRBD1. CDR3 sequence: CASRLGTGAQETQYF. The CDR3 DNA follows: TGTGCCAGCAGGCTCGGGACAGGGGCTCAAGAGACCCAGTACTTC.